This is a list of T cell receptor beta chains from one sample in a study of T cells after yellow fever vaccination. TCRdb ran MiXCR on the 5' RACE reads and lists one entry per CDR3 protein. Among over 110,000 distinct CDR3 sequences listed, more than 6% were seen once. This specimen consisted of CD4+ T cells sorted from PBMCs, obtained 5 days after the yellow fever booster vaccination. These receptors all stem from a man aged 25-45 years who received the YFV17D yellow fever vaccine. The CDR3 runs from the conserved cysteine through the conserved F or W. Fields, in order: J gene, V gene, D gene, clone size, CDR3 protein, CDR3 DNA. D genes are given only for firm matches. Where a row states a size, it is once, few, many or the class of an expanded clone; other rows omit it.

J gene: TRBJ1-5; V gene: TRBV7-6; D gene: -; clone size: few; CDR3 protein: CASSLVGTATDQPQHF; CDR3 DNA: TGTGCCAGCAGCTTAGTGGGTACAGCGACCGATCAGCCCCAGCATTTT
J gene: TRBJ2-7; V gene: TRBV21-1; D gene: -; clone size: many; CDR3 protein: CASLVLSHYEQYF; CDR3 DNA: TGTGCCAGCTTGGTACTATCACACTACGAGCAGTACTTC
J gene: TRBJ2-1; V gene: TRBV4-2; D gene: TRBD2; clone size: many; CDR3 protein: CASSQEDVREGRSEQFF; CDR3 DNA: TGTGCCAGCAGCCAAGAAGACGTGCGGGAGGGCCGGAGTGAGCAGTTCTTC
J gene: TRBJ2-1; V gene: TRBV3-1; D gene: -; clone size: -; CDR3 protein: CASSQEGGLTEQFF; CDR3 DNA: TGTGCCAGCAGCCAAGAGGGGGGTCTCACTGAGCAGTTCTTC
J gene: TRBJ2-7; V gene: TRBV20-1; D gene: -; clone size: -; CDR3 protein: CSARDPSGPSSYEQYF; CDR3 DNA: TGCAGTGCTAGAGATCCGAGCGGCCCAAGCTCCTACGAGCAGTACTTC
J gene: TRBJ2-3; V gene: TRBV11-2; D gene: TRBD2; clone size: many; CDR3 protein: CASSLWSSGLSTDTQYF; CDR3 DNA: TGTGCCAGCAGCTTATGGTCTAGCGGCCTTAGCACAGATACGCAGTATTTT
J gene: TRBJ2-1; V gene: TRBV10-3; D gene: TRBD2; clone size: many; CDR3 protein: CAISESERGQIYNEQFF; CDR3 DNA: TGTGCCATCAGTGAGTCTGAGCGGGGCCAAATTTACAATGAGCAGTTCTTC
J gene: TRBJ2-1; V gene: TRBV20-1; D gene: -; clone size: many; CDR3 protein: CSARVGGRDDNEQFF; CDR3 DNA: TGCAGTGCTAGAGTTGGGGGGCGGGACGACAATGAGCAGTTCTTC
J gene: TRBJ2-7; V gene: TRBV28; D gene: TRBD1; clone size: many; CDR3 protein: CASSLSGTGTYEQYF; CDR3 DNA: TGTGCCAGCAGTTTGTCTGGGACAGGGACCTACGAGCAGTACTTC
J gene: TRBJ1-1; V gene: TRBV20-1; D gene: -; clone size: many; CDR3 protein: CSSTVQAMNTEAFF; CDR3 DNA: TGCAGTTCGACAGTACAGGCCATGAACACTGAAGCTTTCTTT
J gene: TRBJ2-5; V gene: TRBV5-1; D gene: -; clone size: -; CDR3 protein: CTSSLGQLQETQYF; CDR3 DNA: TGCACCAGCAGCTTGGGACAACTACAAGAGACCCAGTACTTC
J gene: TRBJ2-4; V gene: TRBV20-1; D gene: -; clone size: many; CDR3 protein: CSILGAKNIQYF; CDR3 DNA: TGCAGTATCCTAGGGGCCAAAAACATTCAGTACTTC
J gene: TRBJ2-3; V gene: TRBV7-2; D gene: -; clone size: many; CDR3 protein: CASSFATETQYF; CDR3 DNA: TGTGCCAGCAGCTTCGCGACGGAAACGCAGTATTTT
J gene: TRBJ1-5; V gene: TRBV7-8; D gene: TRBD1; clone size: few; CDR3 protein: CASSSSTGNQQPQHF; CDR3 DNA: TGTGCCAGCAGCTCGTCGACAGGGAACCAACAGCCCCAGCATTTT
J gene: TRBJ1-5; V gene: TRBV5-1; D gene: TRBD1; clone size: many; CDR3 protein: CASSSDRLNQPQHF; CDR3 DNA: TGCGCCAGCAGCTCGGACAGGCTTAATCAGCCCCAGCATTTT
J gene: TRBJ2-2; V gene: TRBV14; D gene: -; clone size: many; CDR3 protein: CASSQAVGLNTGELFF; CDR3 DNA: TGTGCCAGCAGCCAAGCGGTGGGACTGAACACCGGGGAGCTGTTTTTT
J gene: TRBJ2-1; V gene: TRBV5-1; D gene: TRBD2; clone size: many; CDR3 protein: CASSLVAGSYNEQFF; CDR3 DNA: TGCGCCAGCAGCTTGGTAGCGGGCTCCTACAATGAGCAGTTCTTC
J gene: TRBJ2-3; V gene: TRBV20-1; D gene: -; clone size: -; CDR3 protein: CSGSERIGTDTQYF; CDR3 DNA: TGCAGTGGCAGTGAGAGAATCGGCACAGATACGCAGTATTTT
J gene: TRBJ2-7; V gene: TRBV20-1; D gene: TRBD1; clone size: many; CDR3 protein: CSARDLDRGELGQYF; CDR3 DNA: TGCAGTGCTAGAGATCTCGACAGGGGGGAACTAGGGCAGTACTTC
J gene: TRBJ1-5; V gene: TRBV27; D gene: TRBD1; clone size: many; CDR3 protein: CASKLDRGLNQPQHF; CDR3 DNA: TGTGCCAGCAAACTGGACAGGGGGCTAAATCAGCCCCAGCATTTT
J gene: TRBJ2-1; V gene: TRBV18; D gene: -; clone size: -; CDR3 protein: CASSPLEPYNEQFF; CDR3 DNA: TGTGCCAGCTCACCATTGGAGCCCTACAATGAGCAGTTCTTC
J gene: TRBJ2-2; V gene: TRBV20-1; D gene: -; clone size: -; CDR3 protein: CCARDSVLYNTGELFF; CDR3 DNA: TGCTGTGCTAGAGATTCGGTACTATACAACACCGGGGAGCTGTTTTTT
J gene: TRBJ2-7; V gene: TRBV7-3; D gene: TRBD2; clone size: many; CDR3 protein: CASSLGPRGGSGYEQYF; CDR3 DNA: TGTGCCAGCAGCTTAGGGCCCCGTGGCGGGAGCGGTTACGAGCAGTACTTC
J gene: TRBJ2-7; V gene: TRBV7-2; D gene: -; clone size: -; CDR3 protein: CASSLTMAASYEQYF; CDR3 DNA: TGTGCCAGCAGCTTAACAATGGCTGCCTCCTACGAGCAGTACTTC
J gene: TRBJ2-7; V gene: TRBV28; D gene: -; clone size: many; CDR3 protein: CASSLSSKTLFQYF; CDR3 DNA: TGTGCCAGCAGTCTCTCATCAAAGACACTCTTCCAGTACTTC
J gene: TRBJ2-3; V gene: TRBV28; D gene: -; clone size: many; CDR3 protein: CATSSGADTQYF; CDR3 DNA: TGTGCCACCTCTTCGGGAGCAGATACGCAGTATTTT
J gene: TRBJ2-7; V gene: TRBV20-1; D gene: TRBD2; clone size: few; CDR3 protein: CCARGTSGSYSSYEQYF; CDR3 DNA: TGCTGTGCTAGAGGGACTAGCGGCTCGTACTCTTCCTACGAGCAGTACTTC
J gene: TRBJ2-5; V gene: TRBV5-1; D gene: -; clone size: many; CDR3 protein: CASSSVGIGETQYF; CDR3 DNA: TGCGCCAGCAGTTCGGTGGGGATAGGGGAGACCCAGTACTTC
J gene: TRBJ2-1; V gene: TRBV20-1; D gene: TRBD2; clone size: -; CDR3 protein: CSATGTSGRDEQFF; CDR3 DNA: TGCAGTGCTACAGGGACTAGCGGGAGGGATGAGCAGTTCTTC
J gene: TRBJ2-2; V gene: TRBV7-9; D gene: -; clone size: many; CDR3 protein: CASSLQTGANTGELFF; CDR3 DNA: TGTGCCAGCAGCTTACAGACAGGAGCGAACACCGGGGAGCTGTTTTTT
J gene: TRBJ2-2; V gene: TRBV7-3; D gene: -; clone size: many; CDR3 protein: CASSLIPGLDTGELFF; CDR3 DNA: TGTGCCAGCAGCTTAATTCCAGGGTTGGACACCGGGGAGCTGTTTTTT
J gene: TRBJ2-3; V gene: TRBV5-1; D gene: -; clone size: many; CDR3 protein: CASSTSGTQYTDTQYF; CDR3 DNA: TGCGCCAGCAGCACCTCCGGGACTCAATACACAGATACGCAGTATTTT
J gene: TRBJ2-7; V gene: TRBV29-1; D gene: -; clone size: few; CDR3 protein: CSVVGMKNEQYF; CDR3 DNA: TGCAGCGTTGTTGGGATGAAAAACGAGCAGTACTTC